This TCR beta chain came from a study of siplizumab effects on memory and regulatory T cells. Study outcomes and limitations: Proliferating siplizumab-culture Tregs lacked confirmation of suppressive function. Relative to controls at roughly 26%, mappable alloreactive CD4+ clones exhibited a mean Treg-derived proportion of approximately 68% with siplizumab. Most proliferating CD4+ or CD8+ clones, roughly 80-97%, had no naive or memory assignment.

Germline CDR1 reads SEHNR; CDR2 reads FQNEAQ (reference sequence). The J segment lost 0 bases and the V segment lost 1 base, leaving 4 bases of the junction unmatched. The CDR3 totals 16 residues. The repertoire was sequenced with immunoSEQ multiplex PCR; TCRdb's copy has only in-frame clones and lacks some. The sample has roughly 100,000 clones, about 93% seen once. A note on this clone: Its target is unknown.

Specimen: Tregs sorted from blood. This clonotype originated in a human donor in good health. The chain joins TRBV7-9 to TRBJ1-1; 8 bases fit TRBD1. DNA for the CDR3: TGTGCCAGCAGCTTAGGCGTGGACAGGGTGAACACTGAAGCTTTCTTT. The encoded protein is CASSLGVDRVNTEAFF.